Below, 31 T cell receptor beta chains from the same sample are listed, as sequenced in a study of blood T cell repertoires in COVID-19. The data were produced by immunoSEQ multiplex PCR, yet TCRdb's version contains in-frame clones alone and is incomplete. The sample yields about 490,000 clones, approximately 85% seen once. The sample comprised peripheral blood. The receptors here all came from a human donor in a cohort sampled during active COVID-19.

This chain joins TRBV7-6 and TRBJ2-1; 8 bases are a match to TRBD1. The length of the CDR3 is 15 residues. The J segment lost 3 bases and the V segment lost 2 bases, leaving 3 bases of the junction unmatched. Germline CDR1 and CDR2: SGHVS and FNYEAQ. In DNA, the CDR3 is TGTGCCAGCAGCTTAATCGGACAGGGCTACAATGAGCAGTTCTTC. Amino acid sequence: CASSLIGQGYNEQFF.

The CDR3 DNA follows: TGCAGCGTTGGAATTACAGGGAGCTCCTACAATGAGCAGTTCTTC. Its protein product is CSVGITGSSYNEQFF. The chain combines TRBV29-1 with TRBJ2-1, with a tentative D call TRBD1 (6 bases). CDR1 is SQVTM and CDR2 is ANQGSEA in the germline V gene. The CDR3 runs to 15 residues. Trimming shortened V by 4 bases and J by 0 bases, and 13 bases separated the two germline ends.

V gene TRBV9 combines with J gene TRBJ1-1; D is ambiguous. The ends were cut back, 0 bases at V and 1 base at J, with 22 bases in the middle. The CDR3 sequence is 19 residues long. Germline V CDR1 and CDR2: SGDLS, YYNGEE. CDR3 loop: CASSVALILVQATNTEAFF. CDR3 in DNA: TGTGCCAGCAGCGTAGCTCTTATCTTAGTTCAGGCTACGAACACTGAAGCTTTCTTT.

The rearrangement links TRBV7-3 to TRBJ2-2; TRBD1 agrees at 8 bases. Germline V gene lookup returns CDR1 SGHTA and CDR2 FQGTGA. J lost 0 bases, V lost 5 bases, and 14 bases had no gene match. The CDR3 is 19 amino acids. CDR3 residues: CASSPLGQGRGTNTGELFF. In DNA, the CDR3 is TGTGCCAGCAGCCCCCTCGGACAGGGCAGGGGGACGAACACCGGGGAGCTGTTTTTT.

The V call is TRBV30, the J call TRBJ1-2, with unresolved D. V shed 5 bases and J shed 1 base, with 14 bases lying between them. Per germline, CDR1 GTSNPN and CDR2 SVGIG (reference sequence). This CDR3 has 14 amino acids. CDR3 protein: CAWGVQMINYGYTF. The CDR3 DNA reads TGTGCCTGGGGGGTACAAATGATTAACTATGGCTACACCTTC. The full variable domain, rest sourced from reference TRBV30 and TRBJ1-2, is SQTIHQWPATLVQPVGSPLSLECTVEGTSNPNLYWYRQAAGRGLQLLFYSVGIGQISSEVPQNLSASRPQDRQFILSSKKLLLSDSGFYLCAWGVQMINYGYTFGSGTRLTVV.

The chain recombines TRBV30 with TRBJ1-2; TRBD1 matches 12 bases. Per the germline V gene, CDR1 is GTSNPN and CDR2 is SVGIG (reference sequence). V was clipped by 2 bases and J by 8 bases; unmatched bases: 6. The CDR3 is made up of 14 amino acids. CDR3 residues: CAWSSGTGGMGYTF. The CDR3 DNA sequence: TGTGCCTGGAGTAGCGGGACAGGGGGCATGGGCTACACCTTC.

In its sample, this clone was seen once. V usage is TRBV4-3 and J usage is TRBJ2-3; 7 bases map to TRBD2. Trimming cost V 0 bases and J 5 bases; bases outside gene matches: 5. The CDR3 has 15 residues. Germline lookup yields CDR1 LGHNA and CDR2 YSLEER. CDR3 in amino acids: CASSQEGGVVDTQYF. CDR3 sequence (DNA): TGCGCCAGCAGCCAAGAGGGAGGGGTCGTAGATACGCAGTATTTT.

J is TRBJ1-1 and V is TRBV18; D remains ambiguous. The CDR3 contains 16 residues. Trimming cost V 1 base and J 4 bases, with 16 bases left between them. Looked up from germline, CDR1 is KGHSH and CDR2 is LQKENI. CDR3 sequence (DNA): TGTGCCAGCTCACCACGGGGAGAGGGCTTGGGCACTGAAGCTTTCTTT. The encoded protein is CASSPRGEGLGTEAFF.

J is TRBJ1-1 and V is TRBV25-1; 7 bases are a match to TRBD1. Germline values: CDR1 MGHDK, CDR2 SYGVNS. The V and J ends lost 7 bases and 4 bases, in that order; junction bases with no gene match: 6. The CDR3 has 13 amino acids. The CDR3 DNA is TGTGCCAGCACCCGAGGGGGCGGCACTGAAGCTTTCTTT. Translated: CASTRGGGTEAFF.

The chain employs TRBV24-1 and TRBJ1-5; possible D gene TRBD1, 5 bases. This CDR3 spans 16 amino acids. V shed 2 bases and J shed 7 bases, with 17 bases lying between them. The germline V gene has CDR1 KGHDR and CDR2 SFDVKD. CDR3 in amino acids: CATSDSREGAGQPQHF. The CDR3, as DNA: TGTGCCACCAGTGATTCTAGGGAAGGGGCCGGCCAGCCCCAGCATTTT.

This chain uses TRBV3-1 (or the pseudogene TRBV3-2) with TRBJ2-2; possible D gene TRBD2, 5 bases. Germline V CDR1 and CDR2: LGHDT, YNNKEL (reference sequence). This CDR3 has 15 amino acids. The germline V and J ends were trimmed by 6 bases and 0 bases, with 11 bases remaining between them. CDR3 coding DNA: TGTGCCAGCAGTTTAGGAGGTTCGAACACCGGGGAGCTGTTTTTT. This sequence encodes CASSLGGSNTGELFF.

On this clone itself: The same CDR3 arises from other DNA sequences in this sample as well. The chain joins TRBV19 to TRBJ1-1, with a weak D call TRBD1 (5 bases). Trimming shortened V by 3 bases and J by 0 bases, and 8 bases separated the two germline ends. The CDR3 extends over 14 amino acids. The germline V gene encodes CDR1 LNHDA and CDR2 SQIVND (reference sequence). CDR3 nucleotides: TGTGCCAGTAGTATCGGGGGAATGAACACTGAAGCTTTCTTT. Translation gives CASSIGGMNTEAFF.

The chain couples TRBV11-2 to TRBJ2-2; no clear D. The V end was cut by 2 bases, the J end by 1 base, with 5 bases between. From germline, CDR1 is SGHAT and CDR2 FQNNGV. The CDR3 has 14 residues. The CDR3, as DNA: TGTGCCAGCAGCTTATCGAGGAACACCGGGGAGCTGTTTTTT. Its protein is CASSLSRNTGELFF.

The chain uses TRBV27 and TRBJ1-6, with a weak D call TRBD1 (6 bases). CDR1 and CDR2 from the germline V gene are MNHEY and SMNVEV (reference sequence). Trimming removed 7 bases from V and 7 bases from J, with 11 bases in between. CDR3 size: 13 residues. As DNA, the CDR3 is TGTGCCAGCACAGGGGTTACAAATTCACCCCTCCACTTT. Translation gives CASTGVTNSPLHF.

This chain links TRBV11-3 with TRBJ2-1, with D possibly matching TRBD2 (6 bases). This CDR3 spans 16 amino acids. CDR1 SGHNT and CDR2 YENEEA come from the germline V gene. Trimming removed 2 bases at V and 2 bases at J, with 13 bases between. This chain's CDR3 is CASSLNSGAPYNEQFF. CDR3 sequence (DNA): TGTGCCAGCAGCTTAAATTCGGGAGCACCCTACAATGAGCAGTTCTTC.

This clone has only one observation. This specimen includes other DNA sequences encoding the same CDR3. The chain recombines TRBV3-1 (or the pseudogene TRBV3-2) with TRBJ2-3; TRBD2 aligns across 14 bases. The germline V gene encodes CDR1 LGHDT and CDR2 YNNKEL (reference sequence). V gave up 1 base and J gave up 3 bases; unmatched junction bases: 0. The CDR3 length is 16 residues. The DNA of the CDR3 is TGTGCCAGCAGCCAAGGACTAGCGGGAGGGACAGATACGCAGTATTTT. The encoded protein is CASSQGLAGGTDTQYF.

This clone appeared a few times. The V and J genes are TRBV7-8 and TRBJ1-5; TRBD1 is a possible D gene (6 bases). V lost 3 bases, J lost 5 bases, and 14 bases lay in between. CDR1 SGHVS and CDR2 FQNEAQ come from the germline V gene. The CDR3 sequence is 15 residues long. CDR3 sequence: CASSFWGQRDQPQHF. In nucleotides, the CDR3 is TGTGCCAGCAGCTTTTGGGGACAAAGAGATCAGCCCCAGCATTTT.

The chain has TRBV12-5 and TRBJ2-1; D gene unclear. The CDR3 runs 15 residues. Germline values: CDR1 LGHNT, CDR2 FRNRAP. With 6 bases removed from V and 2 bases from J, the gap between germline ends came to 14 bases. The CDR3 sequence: CASGSGAVAYNEQFF. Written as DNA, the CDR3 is TGTGCTAGTGGCTCTGGCGCGGTGGCCTACAATGAGCAGTTCTTC.

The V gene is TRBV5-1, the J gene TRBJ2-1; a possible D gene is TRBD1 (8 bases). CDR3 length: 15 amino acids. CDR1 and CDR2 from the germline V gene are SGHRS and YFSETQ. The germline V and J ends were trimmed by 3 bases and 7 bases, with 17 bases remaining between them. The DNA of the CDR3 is TGCGCCAGCAGCTCCGGAACAGGGGGAGGGAATGAGCAGTTCTTC. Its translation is CASSSGTGGGNEQFF.

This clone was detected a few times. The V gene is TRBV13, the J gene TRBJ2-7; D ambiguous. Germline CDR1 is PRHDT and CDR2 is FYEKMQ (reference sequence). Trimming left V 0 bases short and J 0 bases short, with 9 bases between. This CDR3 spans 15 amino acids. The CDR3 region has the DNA TGTGCCAGCAGCTTAGGGACACATATCTCCTACGAGCAGTACTTC. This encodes CASSLGTHISYEQYF.

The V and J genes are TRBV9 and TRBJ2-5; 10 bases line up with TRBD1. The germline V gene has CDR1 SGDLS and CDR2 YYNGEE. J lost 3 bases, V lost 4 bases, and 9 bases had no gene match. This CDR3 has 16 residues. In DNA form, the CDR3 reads TGTGCCAGCAGCCACGCCTTCGGGACAGGGGAAGAGACCCAGTACTTC. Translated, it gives CASSHAFGTGEETQYF.

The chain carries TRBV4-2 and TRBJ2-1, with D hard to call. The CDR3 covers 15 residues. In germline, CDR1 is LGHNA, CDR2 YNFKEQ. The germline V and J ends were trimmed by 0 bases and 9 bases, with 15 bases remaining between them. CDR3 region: CASSQDLRYPVEQFF. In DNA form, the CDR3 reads TGTGCCAGCAGCCAAGATTTGCGTTATCCGGTTGAGCAGTTCTTC.

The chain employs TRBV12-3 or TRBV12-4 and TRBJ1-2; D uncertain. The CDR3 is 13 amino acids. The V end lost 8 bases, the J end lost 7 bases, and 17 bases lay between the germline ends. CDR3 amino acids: CASVPLSLSGYTF. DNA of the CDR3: TGTGCCAGCGTCCCCCTTTCCCTTAGTGGCTACACCTTC.

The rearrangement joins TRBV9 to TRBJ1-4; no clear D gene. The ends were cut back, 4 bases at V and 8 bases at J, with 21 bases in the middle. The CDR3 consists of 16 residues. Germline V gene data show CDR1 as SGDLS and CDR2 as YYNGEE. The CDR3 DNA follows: TGTGCCAGCAGCCCCACCCCGGGAAATCTAGTGGAAAAACTGTTTTTT. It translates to CASSPTPGNLVEKLFF.

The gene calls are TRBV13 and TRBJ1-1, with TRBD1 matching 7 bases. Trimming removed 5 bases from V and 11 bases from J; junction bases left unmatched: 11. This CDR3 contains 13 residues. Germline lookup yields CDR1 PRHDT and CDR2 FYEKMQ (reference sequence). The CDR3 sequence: CASSLQQGIAAFF. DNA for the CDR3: TGTGCCAGCAGCCTCCAACAGGGGATCGCTGCTTTCTTT.

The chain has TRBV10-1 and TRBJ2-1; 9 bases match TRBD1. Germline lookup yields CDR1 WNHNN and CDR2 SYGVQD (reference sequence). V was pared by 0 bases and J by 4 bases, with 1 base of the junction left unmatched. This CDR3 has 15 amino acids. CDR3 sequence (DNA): TGCGCCAGCAGTGAGTCGGACAGGGGATACAATGAGCAGTTCTTC. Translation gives CASSESDRGYNEQFF.

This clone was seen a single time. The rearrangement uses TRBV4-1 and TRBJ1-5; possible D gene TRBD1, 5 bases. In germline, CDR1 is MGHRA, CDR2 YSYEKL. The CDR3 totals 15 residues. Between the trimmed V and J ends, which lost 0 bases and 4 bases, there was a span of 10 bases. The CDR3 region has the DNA TGCGCCAGCAGCCAAGATTTTCGGGGGAATCAGCCCCAGCATTTT. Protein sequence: CASSQDFRGNQPQHF.

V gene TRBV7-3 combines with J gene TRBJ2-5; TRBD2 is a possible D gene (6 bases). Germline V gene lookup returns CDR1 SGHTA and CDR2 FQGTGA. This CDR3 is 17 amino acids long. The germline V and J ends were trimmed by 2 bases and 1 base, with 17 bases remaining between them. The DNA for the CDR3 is TGTGCCAGCAGCTTATCCGGGACTCCCTCGAGCCAAGAGACCCAGTACTTC. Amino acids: CASSLSGTPSSQETQYF.

The CDR3 loop reads CASSGQGARQPQHF. The CDR3 bases are TGTGCCAGCAGTGGACAGGGGGCCCGTCAGCCCCAGCATTTT. The chain is built from TRBV2 and TRBJ1-5; 10 bases line up with TRBD1. Looked up from germline, CDR1 is SNHLY and CDR2 is FYNNEI. V trimming: 4 bases; J trimming: 6 bases; junction bases outside the gene matches: 3. The CDR3 is made up of 14 amino acids.

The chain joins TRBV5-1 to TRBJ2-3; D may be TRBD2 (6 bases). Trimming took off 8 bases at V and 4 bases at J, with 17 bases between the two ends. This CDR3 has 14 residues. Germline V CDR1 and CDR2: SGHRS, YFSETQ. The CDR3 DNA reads TGCGCCAGTACCTCCGGGAGCCCGTCAGATACGCAGTATTTT. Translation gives CASTSGSPSDTQYF.

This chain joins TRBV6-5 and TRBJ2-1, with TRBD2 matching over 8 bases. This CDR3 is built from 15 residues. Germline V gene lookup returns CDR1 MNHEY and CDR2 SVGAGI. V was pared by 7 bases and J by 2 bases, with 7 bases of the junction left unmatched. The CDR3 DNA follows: TGTGCCAGCACCGTTACTAGCGGAGCCTACAATGAGCAGTTCTTC. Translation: CASTVTSGAYNEQFF.